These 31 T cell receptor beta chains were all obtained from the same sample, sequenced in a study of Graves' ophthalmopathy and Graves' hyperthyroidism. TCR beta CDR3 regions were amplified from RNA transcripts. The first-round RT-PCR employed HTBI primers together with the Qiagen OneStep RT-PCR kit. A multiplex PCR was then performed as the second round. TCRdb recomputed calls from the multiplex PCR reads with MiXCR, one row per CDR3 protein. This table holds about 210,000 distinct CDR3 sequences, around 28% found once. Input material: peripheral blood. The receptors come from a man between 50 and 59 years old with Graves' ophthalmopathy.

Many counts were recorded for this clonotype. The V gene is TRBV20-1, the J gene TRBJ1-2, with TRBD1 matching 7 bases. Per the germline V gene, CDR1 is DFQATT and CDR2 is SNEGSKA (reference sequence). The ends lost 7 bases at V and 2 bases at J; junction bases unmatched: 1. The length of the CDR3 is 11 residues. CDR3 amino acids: CSVQGNYGYTF. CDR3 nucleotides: TGCAGTGTACAGGGGAACTATGGCTACACCTTC.

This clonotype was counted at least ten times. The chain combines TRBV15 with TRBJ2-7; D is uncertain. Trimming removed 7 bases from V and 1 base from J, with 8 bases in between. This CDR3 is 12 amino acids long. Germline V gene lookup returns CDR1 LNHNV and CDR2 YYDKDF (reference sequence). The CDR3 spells CATKQVSYEQYF. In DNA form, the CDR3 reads TGTGCCACCAAGCAGGTTTCCTACGAGCAGTACTTC.

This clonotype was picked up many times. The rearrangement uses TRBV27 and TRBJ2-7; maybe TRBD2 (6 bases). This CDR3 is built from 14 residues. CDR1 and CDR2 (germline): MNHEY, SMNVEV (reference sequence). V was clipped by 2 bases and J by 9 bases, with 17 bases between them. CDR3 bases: TGTGCCAGCAGTTTAAGGGGCGGGAAGACGGGGCAGTACTTC. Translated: CASSLRGGKTGQYF.

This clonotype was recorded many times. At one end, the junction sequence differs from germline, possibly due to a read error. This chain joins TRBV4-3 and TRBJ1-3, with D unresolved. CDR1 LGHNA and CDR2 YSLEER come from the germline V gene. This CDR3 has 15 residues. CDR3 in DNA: TGCACCAGCAGCCAGGAAGACACCTCTGGAAACACCATATATTTT. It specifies CTSSQEDTSGNTIYF.

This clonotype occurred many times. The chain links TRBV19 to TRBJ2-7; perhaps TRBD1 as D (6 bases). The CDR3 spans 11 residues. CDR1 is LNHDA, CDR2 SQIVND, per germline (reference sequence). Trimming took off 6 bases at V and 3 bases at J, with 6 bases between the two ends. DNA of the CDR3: TGTGCCAGTAGACAGGGCTACGAGCAGTACTTC. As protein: CASRQGYEQYF.

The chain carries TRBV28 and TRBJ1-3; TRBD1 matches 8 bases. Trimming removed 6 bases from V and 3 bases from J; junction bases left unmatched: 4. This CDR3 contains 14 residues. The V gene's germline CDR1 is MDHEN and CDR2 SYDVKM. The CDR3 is CASSQGTGGNTIYF. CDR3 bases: TGTGCCAGCAGCCAAGGGACAGGTGGAAACACCATATATTTT.

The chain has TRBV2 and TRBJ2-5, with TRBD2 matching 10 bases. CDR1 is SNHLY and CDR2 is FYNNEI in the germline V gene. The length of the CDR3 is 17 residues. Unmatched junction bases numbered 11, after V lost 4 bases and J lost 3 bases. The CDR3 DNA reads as TGTGCCAGCAGTGTGCAACCCTTAGCGGGAGGCAAAGAGACCCAGTACTTC. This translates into CASSVQPLAGGKETQYF.

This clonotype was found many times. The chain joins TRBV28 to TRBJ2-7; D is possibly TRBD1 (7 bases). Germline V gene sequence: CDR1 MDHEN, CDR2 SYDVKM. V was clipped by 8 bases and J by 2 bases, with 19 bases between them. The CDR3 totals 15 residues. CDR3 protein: CASHGGTAETYEQYF. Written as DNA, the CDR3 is TGTGCCAGCCACGGCGGGACAGCAGAAACCTACGAGCAGTACTTC.

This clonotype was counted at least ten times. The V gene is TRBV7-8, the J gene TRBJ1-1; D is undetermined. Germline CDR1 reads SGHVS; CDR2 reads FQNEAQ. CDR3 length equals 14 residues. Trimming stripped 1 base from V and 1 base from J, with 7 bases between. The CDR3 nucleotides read TGTGCCAGCAGCTTAGGTCTTACGAACACTGAAGCTTTCTTT. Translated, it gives CASSLGLTNTEAFF.

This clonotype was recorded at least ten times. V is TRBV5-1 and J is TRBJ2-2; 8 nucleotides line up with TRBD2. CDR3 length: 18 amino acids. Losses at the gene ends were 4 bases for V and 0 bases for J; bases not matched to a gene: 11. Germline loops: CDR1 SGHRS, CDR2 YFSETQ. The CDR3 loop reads CASSLRSTSGTNTGELFF. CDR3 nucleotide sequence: TGCGCCAGCAGCCTTAGGAGTACTAGCGGAACGAACACCGGGGAGCTGTTTTTT. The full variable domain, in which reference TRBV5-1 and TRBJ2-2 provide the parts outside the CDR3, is KAGVTQTPRYLIKTRGQQVTLSCSPISGHRSVSWYQQTPGQGLQFLFEYFSETQRNKGNFPGRFSGRQFSNSRSEMNVSTLELGDSALYLCASSLRSTSGTNTGELFFGEGSRLTVL.

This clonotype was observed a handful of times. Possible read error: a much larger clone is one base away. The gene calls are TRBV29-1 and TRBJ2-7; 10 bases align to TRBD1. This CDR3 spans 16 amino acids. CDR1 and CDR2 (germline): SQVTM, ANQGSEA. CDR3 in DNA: TGCGGCGTGTCGGACAGGGGGGCCTCCAGACCCTACGAGCAGTACTTC. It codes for CGVSDRGASRPYEQYF.

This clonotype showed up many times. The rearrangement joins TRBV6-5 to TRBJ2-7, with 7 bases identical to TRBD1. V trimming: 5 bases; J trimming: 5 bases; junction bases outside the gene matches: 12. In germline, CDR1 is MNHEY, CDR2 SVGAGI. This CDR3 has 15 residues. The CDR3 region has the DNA TGTGCCAGCAGTACGACAGGGTTCACTAGGGACGAGCAGTACTTC. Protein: CASSTTGFTRDEQYF.

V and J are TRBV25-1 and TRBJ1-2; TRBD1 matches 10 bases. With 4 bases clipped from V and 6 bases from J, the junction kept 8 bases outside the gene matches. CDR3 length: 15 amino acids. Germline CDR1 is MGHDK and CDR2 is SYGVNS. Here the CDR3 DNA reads TGTGCCAGCAGTGGGGCCGGGACAGGGGTTGATGGCTACACCTTC. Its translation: CASSGAGTGVDGYTF.

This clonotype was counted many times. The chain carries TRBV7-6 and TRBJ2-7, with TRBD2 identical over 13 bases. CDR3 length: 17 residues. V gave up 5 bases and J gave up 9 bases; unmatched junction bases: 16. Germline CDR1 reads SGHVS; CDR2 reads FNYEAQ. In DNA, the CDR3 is TGTGCCAGCAGCCCTCAGGGGATTGGACTAGCGGGAGTACGGCAGTACTTC. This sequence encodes CASSPQGIGLAGVRQYF.

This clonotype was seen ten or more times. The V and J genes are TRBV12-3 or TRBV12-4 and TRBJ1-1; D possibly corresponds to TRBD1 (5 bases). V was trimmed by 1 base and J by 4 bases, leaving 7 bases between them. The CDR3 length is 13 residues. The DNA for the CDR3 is TGTGCCAGCAGTTTAGGGGGGAGCACTGAAGCTTTCTTT. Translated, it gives CASSLGGSTEAFF.

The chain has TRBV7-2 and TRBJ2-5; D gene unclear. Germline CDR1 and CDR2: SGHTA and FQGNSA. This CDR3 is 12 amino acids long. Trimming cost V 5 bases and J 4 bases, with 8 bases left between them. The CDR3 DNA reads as TGTGCCAGCAGCCGTGACACAGAGACCCAGTACTTC. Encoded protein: CASSRDTETQYF.

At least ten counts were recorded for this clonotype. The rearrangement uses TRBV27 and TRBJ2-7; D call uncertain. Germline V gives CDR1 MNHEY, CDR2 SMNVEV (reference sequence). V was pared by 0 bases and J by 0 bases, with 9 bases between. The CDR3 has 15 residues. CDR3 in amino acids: CASSLSAGDSYEQYF. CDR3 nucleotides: TGTGCCAGCAGTTTATCAGCAGGCGACTCCTACGAGCAGTACTTC.

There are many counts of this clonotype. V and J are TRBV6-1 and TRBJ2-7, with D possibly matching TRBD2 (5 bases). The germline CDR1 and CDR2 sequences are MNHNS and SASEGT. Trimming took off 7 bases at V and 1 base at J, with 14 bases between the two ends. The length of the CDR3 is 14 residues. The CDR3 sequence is CASKSGLLSYEQYF. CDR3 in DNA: TGTGCCAGCAAGAGCGGATTACTTTCCTACGAGCAGTACTTC.

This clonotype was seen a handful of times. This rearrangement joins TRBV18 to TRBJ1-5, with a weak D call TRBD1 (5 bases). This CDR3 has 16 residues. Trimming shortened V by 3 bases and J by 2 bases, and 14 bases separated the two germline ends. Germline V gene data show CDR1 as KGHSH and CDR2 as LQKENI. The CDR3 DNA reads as TGTGCCAGCTCACCTGCCGCCACAGGTGGCAATCAGCCCCAGCATTTT. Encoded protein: CASSPAATGGNQPQHF.

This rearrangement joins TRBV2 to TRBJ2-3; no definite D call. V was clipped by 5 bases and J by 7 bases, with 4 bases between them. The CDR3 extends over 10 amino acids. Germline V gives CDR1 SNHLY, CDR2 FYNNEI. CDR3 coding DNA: TGTGCCAGCAGTACGAATACGCAGTATTTT. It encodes CASSTNTQYF.

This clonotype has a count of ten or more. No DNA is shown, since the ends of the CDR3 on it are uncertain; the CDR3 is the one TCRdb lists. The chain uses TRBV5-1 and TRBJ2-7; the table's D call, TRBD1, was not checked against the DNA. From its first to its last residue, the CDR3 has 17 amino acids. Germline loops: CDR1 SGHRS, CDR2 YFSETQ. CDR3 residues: CASSLFGSGAGAYEQYF.

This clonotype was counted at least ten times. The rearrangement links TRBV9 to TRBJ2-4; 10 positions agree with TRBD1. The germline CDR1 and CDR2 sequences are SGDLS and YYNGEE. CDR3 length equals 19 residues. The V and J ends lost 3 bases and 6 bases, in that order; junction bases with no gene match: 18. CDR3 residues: CASSGRRGQGSRIGNIQYF. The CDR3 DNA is TGTGCCAGCAGCGGGAGGAGGGGACAGGGGTCGAGAATAGGAAACATTCAGTACTTC.

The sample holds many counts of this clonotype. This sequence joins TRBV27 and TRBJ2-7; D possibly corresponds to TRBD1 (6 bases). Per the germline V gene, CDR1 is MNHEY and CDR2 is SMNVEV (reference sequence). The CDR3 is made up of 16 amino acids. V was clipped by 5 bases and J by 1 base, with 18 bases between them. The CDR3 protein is CASSPSAGAPSYEQYF. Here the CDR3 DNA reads TGTGCCAGCAGTCCCTCGGCAGGGGCCCCTTCCTACGAGCAGTACTTC.

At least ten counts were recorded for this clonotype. This CDR3 reads CASSQVGRMRATQYF. The CDR3 nucleotides are TGTGCCAGCAGCCAAGTCGGTAGGATGCGTGCGACCCAGTACTTC. The rearrangement uses TRBV4-2 and TRBJ2-5, with D hard to call. The ends were cut back, 1 base at V and 7 bases at J, with 16 bases in the middle. The CDR3 length is 15 residues. From germline, CDR1 is LGHNA and CDR2 YNFKEQ.

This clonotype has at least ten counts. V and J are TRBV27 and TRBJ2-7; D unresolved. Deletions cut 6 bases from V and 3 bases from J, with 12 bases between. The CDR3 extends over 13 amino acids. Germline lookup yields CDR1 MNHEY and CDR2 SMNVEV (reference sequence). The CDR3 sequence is CASRLTGDYEQYF. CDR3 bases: TGTGCCAGCAGACTCACCGGAGACTACGAGCAGTACTTC.

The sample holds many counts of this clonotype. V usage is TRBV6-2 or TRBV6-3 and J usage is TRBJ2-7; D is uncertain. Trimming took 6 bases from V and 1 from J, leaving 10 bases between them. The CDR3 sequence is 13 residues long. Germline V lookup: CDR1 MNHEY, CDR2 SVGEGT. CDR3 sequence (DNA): TGTGCCAGCAGGCTCGGCAGATCCTACGAGCAGTACTTC. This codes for CASRLGRSYEQYF.

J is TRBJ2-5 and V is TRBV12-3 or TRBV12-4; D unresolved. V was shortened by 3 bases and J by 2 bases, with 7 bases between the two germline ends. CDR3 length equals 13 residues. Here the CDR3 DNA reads TGTGCCAGCAGTTTTCGACTTCAAGAGACCCAGTACTTC. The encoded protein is CASSFRLQETQYF.

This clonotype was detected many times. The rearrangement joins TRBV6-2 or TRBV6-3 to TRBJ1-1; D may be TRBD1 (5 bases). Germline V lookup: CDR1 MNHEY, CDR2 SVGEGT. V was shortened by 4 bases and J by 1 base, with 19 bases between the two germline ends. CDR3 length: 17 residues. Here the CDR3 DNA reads TGTGCCAGCAGTTCTATAGAGACAGAACGGTGGAACACTGAAGCTTTCTTT. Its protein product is CASSSIETERWNTEAFF.

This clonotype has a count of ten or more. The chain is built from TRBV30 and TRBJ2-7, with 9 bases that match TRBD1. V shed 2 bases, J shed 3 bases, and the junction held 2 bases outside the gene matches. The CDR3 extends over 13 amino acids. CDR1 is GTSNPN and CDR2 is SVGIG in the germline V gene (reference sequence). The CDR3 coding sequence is TGTGCCTGGAGTACAGGGGGCAGCTACGAGCAGTACTTC. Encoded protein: CAWSTGGSYEQYF.

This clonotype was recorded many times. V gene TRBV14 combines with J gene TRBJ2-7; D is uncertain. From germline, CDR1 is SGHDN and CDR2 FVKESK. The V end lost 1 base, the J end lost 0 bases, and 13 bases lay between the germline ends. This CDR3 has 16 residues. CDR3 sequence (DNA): TGTGCCAGCAGCCAAGGGGTGGAGACCCACTCCTACGAGCAGTACTTC. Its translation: CASSQGVETHSYEQYF.

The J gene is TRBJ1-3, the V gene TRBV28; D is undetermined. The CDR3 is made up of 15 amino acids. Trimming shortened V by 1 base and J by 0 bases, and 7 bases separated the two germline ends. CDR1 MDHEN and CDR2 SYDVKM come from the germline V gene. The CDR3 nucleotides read TGTGCCAGCAGTTTATCGGTCTTCTCTGGAAACACCATATATTTT. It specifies CASSLSVFSGNTIYF.